Listed here is a single TCR beta chain. In the original workflow: Amplification from reference gene primers served as the basis for estimated nucleated cell counts. Some clones are missing from TCRdb's copy, which holds only in-frame ones; the method was immunoSEQ multiplex PCR. V and J calls and clone size are copied from that table; D and trimming were computed from the DNA. This sample yields about 130,000 clones, of which approximately 81% are seen a single time; about 40% belongs to the top ten. CDR1 is SGHAT and CDR2 is FQNNGV in the germline V gene. The V and J ends lost 3 bases and 1 base, in that order; junction bases with no gene match: 5. The CDR3 has 15 amino acids. The data were taken from a study of blood T cell repertoires in COVID-19. Study in general: Acute and convalescent COVID-19 specimens originated in the United States, Italy and Spain. In each case, the material was cDNA or gDNA derived from T cells, B-cell-depleted T cells, or PBMCs.

This receptor was identified in a man aged 35-49 years with active or convalescent COVID-19. The chain links TRBV11-2 to TRBJ2-7, with 8 bases matching TRBD2. Sequenced sample: peripheral blood. In DNA, the CDR3 is TGTGCCAGCAGCTTGGCTAGCGGGCGGTCCTACGAGCAGTACTTC. Translating gives CASSLASGRSYEQYF.